Each of the 19 T cell receptor beta chains below was sequenced from the same sample in a study of blood T cell repertoires in COVID-19. The method was immunoSEQ multiplex PCR; TCRdb's version includes in-frame clones alone and lacks a portion of them. The data contain about 280,000 clones, approximately 88% of them singletons. Sequenced: PBMCs or T cells enriched from blood (not recorded which). The receptors derive from a woman aged 40 to 49 who had recovered from COVID-19.

A remark on this clone: The junction differs from germline at one of its ends, possibly a read error. The rearrangement joins TRBV3-1 (or the pseudogene TRBV3-2) to TRBJ2-3; 8 nucleotides match TRBD1. The CDR3 totals 16 residues. Germline lookup yields CDR1 LGHDT and CDR2 YNNKEL (reference sequence). This chain's CDR3 is CASSLTGAGVTGTQYF. In DNA form, the CDR3 reads TGTGCCAGCAGCCTGACAGGGGCAGGGGTGACAGGTACGCAGTATTTT.

The rearrangement joins TRBV11-1 to TRBJ2-1; 10 positions match TRBD1. J lost 7 bases, V lost 1 base, and 7 bases had no gene match. The CDR3 runs to 16 residues. Germline CDR1 is SGHAT and CDR2 is FQDESV (reference sequence). CDR3 nucleotide sequence: TGTGCCAGCAGCTTAGAGGGGACAGGGGCGGGAAATGAGCAGTTCTTC. Its protein product is CASSLEGTGAGNEQFF.

The chain is built from TRBV5-1 and TRBJ2-1; 11 bases map to TRBD2. The CDR3 runs to 16 residues. With 2 bases clipped from V and 8 bases from J, the junction kept 9 bases outside the gene matches. Germline CDR1 SGHRS, CDR2 YFSETQ. The DNA of the CDR3 is TGCGCCAGCAGCTTTACGACTAGCGGGAAAATCTATGAGCAGTTCTTC. Translation gives CASSFTTSGKIYEQFF.

The chain has TRBV5-6 and TRBJ2-1, with a tentative D call TRBD1 (5 bases). Germline loops: CDR1 SGHDT, CDR2 YYEEEE. Deletions cut 2 bases from V and 6 bases from J, with 21 bases between. The CDR3 has 17 amino acids. CDR3 nucleotides: TGTGCCAGCAGCTTATCGTTAAAATTCCGACAGTCCAATGAGCAGTTCTTC. This gives the protein CASSLSLKFRQSNEQFF.

This clone was observed once. This chain uses TRBV19 with TRBJ2-1; TRBD1 aligns across 7 bases. Germline V gives CDR1 LNHDA, CDR2 SQIVND (reference sequence). The V gene end was trimmed by 5 bases and the J gene end by 7 bases; junction bases not matched to a gene: 2. This CDR3 is 12 amino acids long. CDR3 coding DNA: TGTGCCAGTAGTCCACAGGGGAATGAGCAGTTCTTC. It translates to CASSPQGNEQFF.

This clone occurred a few times. V is TRBV7-2 and J is TRBJ2-3; 8 bases map to TRBD1. J lost 2 bases, V lost 3 bases, and 7 bases had no gene match. CDR3 length: 16 residues. Per germline, CDR1 SGHTA and CDR2 FQGNSA. In DNA, the CDR3 is TGTGCCAGCAGCTTTCCGACAGGGGCATTCACAGATACGCAGTATTTT. Translated, it gives CASSFPTGAFTDTQYF.

The gene calls are TRBV29-1 and TRBJ2-1; 10 nucleotides agree with TRBD1. CDR1 SQVTM and CDR2 ANQGSEA come from the germline V gene. The J segment lost 1 base and the V segment lost 6 bases, leaving 3 bases of the junction unmatched. The CDR3 extends over 14 amino acids. CDR3 nucleotide sequence: TGCAGCGTGGACAGGGGGTTTTCCTACAATGAGCAGTTCTTC. Its translation: CSVDRGFSYNEQFF.

The chain carries TRBV20-1 and TRBJ2-5; D possibly corresponds to TRBD2 (5 bases). The CDR3 length is 11 residues. Germline CDR1 DFQATT, CDR2 SNEGSKA (reference sequence). In DNA, the CDR3 is TGCGGACTCTCGAAGGGAGAGACCCAGTACTTC. It translates to CGLSKGETQYF.

V gene TRBV4-3 combines with J gene TRBJ1-4, with D tentatively TRBD1 (5 bases). Between the trimmed V and J ends, which lost 0 bases and 7 bases, there was a span of 15 bases. Germline V CDR1 and CDR2: LGHNA, YSLEER. The CDR3 sequence is 16 residues long. In nucleotides, the CDR3 is TGCGCCAGCAGCCAAGATTACCCGGGGGTTGGTGAAAAACTGTTTTTT. Translated, it gives CASSQDYPGVGEKLFF.

This chain connects TRBV15 to TRBJ1-1; D is unclear. The germline gives CDR1 LNHNV, CDR2 YYDKDF (reference sequence). The CDR3 runs 13 residues. The germline V and J ends were trimmed by 0 bases and 1 base, with 3 bases remaining between them. Here the CDR3 DNA reads TGTGCCACCAGCAGAGATCAGAACACTGAAGCTTTCTTT. Translation gives CATSRDQNTEAFF.

There are a few counts of this clone. The genes are TRBV28 and TRBJ2-4; TRBD2 aligns across 10 bases. The ends lost 2 bases at V and 6 bases at J; junction bases unmatched: 10. Per germline, CDR1 MDHEN and CDR2 SYDVKM. There are 17 residues in the CDR3. The CDR3 here is CASSLGRAGGPRNIQYF. The CDR3 DNA sequence: TGTGCCAGCAGTTTAGGGCGAGCGGGAGGGCCTAGAAACATTCAGTACTTC.

CDR3 residues: CASSPMTENTEAFF. CDR3 nucleotides: TGTGCCAGCTCACCGATGACAGAGAACACTGAAGCTTTCTTT. The rearrangement links TRBV18 to TRBJ1-1, with D possibly being TRBD1 (5 bases). Looked up from germline, CDR1 is KGHSH and CDR2 is LQKENI. With 3 bases removed from V and 1 base from J, the gap between germline ends came to 9 bases. This CDR3 spans 14 amino acids.

V gene TRBV10-2 combines with J gene TRBJ2-5; no clear D gene. V lost 0 bases to trimming and J lost 5 bases, with 4 bases between them. Germline values: CDR1 WSHSY, CDR2 SAAADI. The CDR3 has 12 amino acids. CDR3 DNA: TGCGCCAGCAGTGAGTCTCGGGAGACCCAGTACTTC. It codes for CASSESRETQYF.

This chain connects TRBV27 to TRBJ2-7; 15 bases map to TRBD2. This CDR3 contains 18 residues. CDR1 and CDR2 (germline): MNHEY, SMNVEV (reference sequence). The J segment lost 6 bases and the V segment lost 2 bases, leaving 11 bases of the junction unmatched. The CDR3 region has the DNA TGTGCCAGCAGTTTAGGGAGGGGACTAGCGGGAGGAGTTGGCGAGCAGTACTTC. Its protein product is CASSLGRGLAGGVGEQYF.

The chain uses TRBV27 and TRBJ1-2, with D possibly being TRBD1 (6 bases). V was clipped by 5 bases and J by 6 bases, with 16 bases between them. CDR3 length equals 14 residues. In germline, CDR1 is MNHEY, CDR2 SMNVEV (reference sequence). DNA of the CDR3: TGTGCCAGCAGTGCGGGCCCCAGGGGACATGGCTACACCTTC. Translation gives CASSAGPRGHGYTF.

This clone has a handful of counts. The chain combines TRBV28 with TRBJ2-1; TRBD2 aligns across 9 bases. Germline CDR1 is MDHEN and CDR2 is SYDVKM. With 6 bases clipped from V and 1 base from J, the junction kept 4 bases outside the gene matches. There are 15 residues in the CDR3. DNA for the CDR3: TGTGCCAGCAGACCTCTAGCGGGGTCCTACAATGAGCAGTTCTTC. It translates to CASRPLAGSYNEQFF.

This clone showed up just a few times. The rearrangement uses TRBV27 and TRBJ2-2, with a weak D call TRBD1 (5 bases). There are 15 residues in the CDR3. The V end was cut by 5 bases, the J end by 6 bases, with 16 bases between. CDR1 is MNHEY and CDR2 is SMNVEV in the germline V gene (reference sequence). CDR3 nucleotide sequence: TGTGCCAGCAGTCCCAATGGGGCACGTGCCGGGGAGCTGTTTTTT. It specifies CASSPNGARAGELFF.

This sequence joins TRBV7-2 and TRBJ1-6, with a possible D match to TRBD1 (6 bases). The CDR3 loop spans 14 amino acids. V lost 5 bases, J lost 7 bases, and 12 bases lay in between. Germline V lookup: CDR1 SGHTA, CDR2 FQGNSA. The CDR3 loop reads CASSQQGANSPLHF. The CDR3 nucleotides are TGTGCCAGCAGCCAACAGGGCGCGAATTCACCCCTCCACTTT.

This clone showed up just a few times. The gene calls are TRBV5-8 and TRBJ2-5; D may be TRBD2 (5 bases). The germline V gene encodes CDR1 SGHTS and CDR2 YDEGEE. The CDR3 is made up of 14 amino acids. The ends were cut back, 6 bases at V and 4 bases at J, with 16 bases in the middle. CDR3 region: CASIFSTRGETQYF. The DNA of the CDR3 is TGTGCCAGCATATTCTCGACCCGGGGAGAGACCCAGTACTTC.